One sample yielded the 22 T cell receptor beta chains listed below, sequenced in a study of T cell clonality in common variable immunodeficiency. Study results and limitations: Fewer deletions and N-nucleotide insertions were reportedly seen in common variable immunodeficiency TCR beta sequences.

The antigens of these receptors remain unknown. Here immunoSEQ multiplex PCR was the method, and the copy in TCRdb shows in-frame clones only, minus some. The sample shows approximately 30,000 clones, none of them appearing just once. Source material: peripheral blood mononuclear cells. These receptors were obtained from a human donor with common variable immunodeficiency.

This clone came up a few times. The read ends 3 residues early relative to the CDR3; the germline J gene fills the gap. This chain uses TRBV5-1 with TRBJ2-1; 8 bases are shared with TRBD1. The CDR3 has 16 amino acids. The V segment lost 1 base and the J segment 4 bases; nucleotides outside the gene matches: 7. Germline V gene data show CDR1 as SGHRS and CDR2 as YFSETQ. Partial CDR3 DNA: TGCGCCAGCAGCTTGTTTTTGGACAGGGCTTACAATGAG. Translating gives CASSLFLDRAYNE. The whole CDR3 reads CASSLFLDRAYNEQFF.

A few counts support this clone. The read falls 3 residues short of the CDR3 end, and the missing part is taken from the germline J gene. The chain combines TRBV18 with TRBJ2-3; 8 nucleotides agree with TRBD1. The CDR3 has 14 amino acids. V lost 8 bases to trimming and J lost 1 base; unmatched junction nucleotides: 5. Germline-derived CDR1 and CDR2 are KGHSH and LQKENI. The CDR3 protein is CASVDRGGTDTQYF. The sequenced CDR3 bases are TGTGCCAGCGTCGACAGGGGTGGCACAGATACG.

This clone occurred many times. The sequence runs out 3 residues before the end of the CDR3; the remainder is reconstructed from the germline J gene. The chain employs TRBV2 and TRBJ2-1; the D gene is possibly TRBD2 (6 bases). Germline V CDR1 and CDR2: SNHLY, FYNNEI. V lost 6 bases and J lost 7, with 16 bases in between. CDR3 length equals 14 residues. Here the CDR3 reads CASRGTRALNEQFF. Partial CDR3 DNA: TGTGCCAGCAGGGGGACTCGAGCGCTGAATGAG.

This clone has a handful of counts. CDR3 region: CASTTGMGQETQYF. The part of the CDR3 DNA that was read is TGTGCCAGCACGACAGGGATGGGGCAAGAGACC. The rearrangement links TRBV2 to TRBJ2-5; 7 bases agree with TRBD1. Read sequence stops 3 residues before the CDR3 end, and the germline J gene provides the missing end. CDR3 size: 14 residues. Germline CDR1 reads SNHLY; CDR2 reads FYNNEI. J lost 2 bases, V lost 7 bases, and 7 bases had no gene match.

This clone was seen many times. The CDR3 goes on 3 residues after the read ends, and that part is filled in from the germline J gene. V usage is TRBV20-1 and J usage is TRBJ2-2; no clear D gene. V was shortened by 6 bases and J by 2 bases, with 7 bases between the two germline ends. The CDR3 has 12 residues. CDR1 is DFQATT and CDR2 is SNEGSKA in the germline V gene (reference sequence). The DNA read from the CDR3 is TGCAGTGCCCCCTTTAACACCGGGGAG. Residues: CSAPFNTGE. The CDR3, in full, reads CSAPFNTGELFF.

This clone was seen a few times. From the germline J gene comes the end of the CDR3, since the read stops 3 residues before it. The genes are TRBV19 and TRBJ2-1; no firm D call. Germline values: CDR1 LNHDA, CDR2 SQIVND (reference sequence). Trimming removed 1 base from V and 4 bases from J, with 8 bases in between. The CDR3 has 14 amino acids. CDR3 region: CASSIVSVYNEQFF. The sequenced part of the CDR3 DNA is TGTGCCAGTAGTATAGTATCAGTATACAATGAG. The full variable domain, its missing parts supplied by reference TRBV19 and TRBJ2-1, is DGGITQSPKYLFRKEGQNVTLSCEQNLNHDAMYWYRQDPGQGLRLIYYSQIVNDFQKGDIAEGYSVSREKKESFPLTVTSAQKNPTAFYLCASSIVSVYNEQFFGPGTRLTVL.

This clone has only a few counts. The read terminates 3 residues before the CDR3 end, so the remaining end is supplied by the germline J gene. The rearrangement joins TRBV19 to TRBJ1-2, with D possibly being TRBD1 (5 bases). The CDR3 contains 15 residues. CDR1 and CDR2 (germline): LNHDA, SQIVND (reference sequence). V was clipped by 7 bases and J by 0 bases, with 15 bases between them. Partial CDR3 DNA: TGTGCCAGTAAAAGGGGTACGGCAGCTAACTATGGC. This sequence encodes CASKRGTAANYG. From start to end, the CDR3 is CASKRGTAANYGYTF.

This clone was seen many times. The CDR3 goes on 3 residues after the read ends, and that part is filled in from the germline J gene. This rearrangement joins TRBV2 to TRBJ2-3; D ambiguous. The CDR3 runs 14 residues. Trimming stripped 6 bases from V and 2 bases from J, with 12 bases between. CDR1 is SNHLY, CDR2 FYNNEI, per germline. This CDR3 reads CASSNLLATDTQYF. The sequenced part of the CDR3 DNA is TGTGCCAGCAGCAACCTTTTAGCCACAGATACG.

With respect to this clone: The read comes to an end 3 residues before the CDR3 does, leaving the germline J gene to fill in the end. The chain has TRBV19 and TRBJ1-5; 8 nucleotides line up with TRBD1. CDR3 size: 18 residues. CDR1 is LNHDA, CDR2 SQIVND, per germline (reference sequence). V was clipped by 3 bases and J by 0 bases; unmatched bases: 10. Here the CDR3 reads CASSILGQGAYSNQPQHF. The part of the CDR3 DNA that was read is TGTGCCAGTAGTATTCTCGGACAGGGAGCTTATAGCAATCAGCCC.

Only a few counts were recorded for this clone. The part of the CDR3 DNA that was read is TGTGCCAGCAGCTACCGGGGATCTGGGGCCAACGTC. The encoded protein is CASSYRGSGANV. The full CDR3 is CASSYRGSGANVLTF. The chain carries TRBV6-2 or TRBV6-3 and TRBJ2-6, with D possibly TRBD2 on 5 matching bases. The missing CDR3 end, 3 residues past where the read stops, is filled in from the germline J gene. Trimming took off 6 bases at V and 1 base at J, with 10 bases between the two ends. CDR1 is MNHEY and CDR2 is SVGEGT in the germline V gene. This CDR3 comprises 15 residues.

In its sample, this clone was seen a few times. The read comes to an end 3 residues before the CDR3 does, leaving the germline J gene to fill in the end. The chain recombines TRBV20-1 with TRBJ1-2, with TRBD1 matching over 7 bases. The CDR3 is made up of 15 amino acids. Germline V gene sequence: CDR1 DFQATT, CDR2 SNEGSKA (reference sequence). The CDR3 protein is CSARDRAGGTLDYTF. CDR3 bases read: TGCAGTGCTAGAGATAGGGCAGGGGGAACTTTAGAC.

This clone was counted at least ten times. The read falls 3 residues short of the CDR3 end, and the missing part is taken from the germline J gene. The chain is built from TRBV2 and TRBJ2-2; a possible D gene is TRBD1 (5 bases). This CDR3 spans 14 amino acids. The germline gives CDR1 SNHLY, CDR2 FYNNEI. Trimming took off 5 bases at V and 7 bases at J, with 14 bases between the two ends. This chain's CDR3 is CASSSQGIHGELFF. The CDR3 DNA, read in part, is TGTGCCAGCAGTTCCCAGGGAATTCACGGGGAG. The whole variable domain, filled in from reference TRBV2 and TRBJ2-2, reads EPEVTQTPSHQVTQMGQEVILRCVPISNHLYFYWYRQILGQKVEFLVSFYNNEISEKSEIFDDQFSVERPDGSNFTLKIRSTKLEDSAMYFCASSSQGIHGELFFGEGSRLTVL.

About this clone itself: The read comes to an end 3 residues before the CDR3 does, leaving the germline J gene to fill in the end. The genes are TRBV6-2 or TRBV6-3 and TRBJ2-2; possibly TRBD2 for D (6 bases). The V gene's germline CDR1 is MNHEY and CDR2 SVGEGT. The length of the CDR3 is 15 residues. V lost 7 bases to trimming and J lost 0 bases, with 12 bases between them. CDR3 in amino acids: CASKSQRANTGELFF. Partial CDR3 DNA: TGTGCCAGCAAAAGCCAGCGGGCGAACACCGGGGAG.

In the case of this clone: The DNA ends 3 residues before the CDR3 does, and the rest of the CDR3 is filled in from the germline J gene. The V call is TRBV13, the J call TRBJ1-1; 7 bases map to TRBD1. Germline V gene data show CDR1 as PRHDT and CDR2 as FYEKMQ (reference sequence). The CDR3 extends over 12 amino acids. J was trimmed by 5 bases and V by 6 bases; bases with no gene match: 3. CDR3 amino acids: CASRTRGTEAFF. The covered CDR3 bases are TGTGCCAGCAGAACCAGGGGGACTGAA.

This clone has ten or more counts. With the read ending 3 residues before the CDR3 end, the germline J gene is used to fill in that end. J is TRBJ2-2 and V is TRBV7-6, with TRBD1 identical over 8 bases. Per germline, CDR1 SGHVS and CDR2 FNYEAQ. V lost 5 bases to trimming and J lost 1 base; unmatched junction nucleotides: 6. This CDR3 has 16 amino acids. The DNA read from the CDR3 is TGTGCCAGCAGCCGAGTTGGGACAGGGAACACCGGGGAG. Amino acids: CASSRVGTGNTGE. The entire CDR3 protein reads CASSRVGTGNTGELFF. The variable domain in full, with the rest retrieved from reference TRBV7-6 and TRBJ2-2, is GAGVSQSPRYKVTKRGQDVALRCDPISGHVSLYWYRQALGQGPEFLTYFNYEAQQDKSGLPNDRFSAERPEGSISTLTIQRTEQRDSAMYRCASSRVGTGNTGELFFGEGSRLTVL.

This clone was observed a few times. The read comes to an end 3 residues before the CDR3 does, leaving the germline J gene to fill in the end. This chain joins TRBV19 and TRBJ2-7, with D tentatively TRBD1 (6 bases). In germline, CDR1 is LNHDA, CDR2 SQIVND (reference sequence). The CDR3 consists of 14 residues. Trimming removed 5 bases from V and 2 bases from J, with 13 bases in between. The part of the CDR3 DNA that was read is TGTGCCAGTAGTCAAAACAGGGCCGCCTACGAG. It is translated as CASSQNRAAYE. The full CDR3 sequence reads CASSQNRAAYEQYF.

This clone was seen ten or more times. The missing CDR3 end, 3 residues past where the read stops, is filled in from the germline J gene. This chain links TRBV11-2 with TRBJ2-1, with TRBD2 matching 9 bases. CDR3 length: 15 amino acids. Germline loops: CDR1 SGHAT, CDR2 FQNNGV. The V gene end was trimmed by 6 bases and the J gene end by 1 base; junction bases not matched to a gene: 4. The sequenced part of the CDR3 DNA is TGTGCCAGCAGGGTCAGCGGGGGGTCCTACAATGAG. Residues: CASRVSGGSYNE. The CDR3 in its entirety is CASRVSGGSYNEQFF.

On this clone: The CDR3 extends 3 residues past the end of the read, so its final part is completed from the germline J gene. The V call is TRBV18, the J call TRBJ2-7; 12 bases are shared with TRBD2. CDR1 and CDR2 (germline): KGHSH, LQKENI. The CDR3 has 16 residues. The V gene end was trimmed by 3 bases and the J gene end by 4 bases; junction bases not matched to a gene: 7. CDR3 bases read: TGTGCCAGCTCACCCATACTAGCGGGAGGTCGGTACGAG. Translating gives CASSPILAGGRYE. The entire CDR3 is CASSPILAGGRYEQYF.

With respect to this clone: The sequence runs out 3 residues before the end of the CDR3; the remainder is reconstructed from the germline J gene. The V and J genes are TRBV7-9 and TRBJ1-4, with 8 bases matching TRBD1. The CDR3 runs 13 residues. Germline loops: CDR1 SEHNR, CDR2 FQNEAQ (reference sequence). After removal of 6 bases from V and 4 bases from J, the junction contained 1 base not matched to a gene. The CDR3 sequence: CASRDRVNEKLFF. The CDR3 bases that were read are TGTGCCAGCAGGGACAGGGTTAATGAAAAA.

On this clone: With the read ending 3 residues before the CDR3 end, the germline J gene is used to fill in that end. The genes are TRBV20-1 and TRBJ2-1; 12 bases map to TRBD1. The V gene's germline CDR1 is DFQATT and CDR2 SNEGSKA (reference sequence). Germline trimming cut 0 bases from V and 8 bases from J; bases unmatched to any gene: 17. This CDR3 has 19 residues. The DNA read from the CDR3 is TGCAGTGCTAGAGATCATTTACTCTCTTGGGGGACAGGGGGCGATGAG. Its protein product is CSARDHLLSWGTGGDE. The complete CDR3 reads CSARDHLLSWGTGGDEQFF.

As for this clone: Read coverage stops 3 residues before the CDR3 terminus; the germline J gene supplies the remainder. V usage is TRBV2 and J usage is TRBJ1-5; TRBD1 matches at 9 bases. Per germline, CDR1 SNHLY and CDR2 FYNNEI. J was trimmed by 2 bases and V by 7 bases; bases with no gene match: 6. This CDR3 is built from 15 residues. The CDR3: CASKEQGAGNQPQHF. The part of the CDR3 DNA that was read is TGTGCCAGCAAGGAACAGGGGGCTGGCAATCAGCCC.

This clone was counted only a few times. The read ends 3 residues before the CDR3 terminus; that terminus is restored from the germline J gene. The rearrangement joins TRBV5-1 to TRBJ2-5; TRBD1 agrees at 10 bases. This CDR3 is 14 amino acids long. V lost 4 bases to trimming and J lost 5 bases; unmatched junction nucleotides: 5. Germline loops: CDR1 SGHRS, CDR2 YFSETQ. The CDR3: CASSPGQGRETQYF. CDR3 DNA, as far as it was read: TGCGCCAGCAGCCCGGGACAGGGGAGGGAGACC.